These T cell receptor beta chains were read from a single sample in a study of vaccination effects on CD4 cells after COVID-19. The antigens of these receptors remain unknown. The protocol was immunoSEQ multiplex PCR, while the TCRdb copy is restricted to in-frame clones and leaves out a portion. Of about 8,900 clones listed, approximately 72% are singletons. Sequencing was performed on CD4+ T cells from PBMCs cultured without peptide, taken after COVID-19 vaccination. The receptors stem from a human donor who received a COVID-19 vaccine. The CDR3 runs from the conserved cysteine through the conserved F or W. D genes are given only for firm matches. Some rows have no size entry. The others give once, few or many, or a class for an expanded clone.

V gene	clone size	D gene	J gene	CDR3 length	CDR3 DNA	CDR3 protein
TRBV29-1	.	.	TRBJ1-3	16	TGCAGCGTGATTTGGAGCCGGGACTACTCTGGAAACACCATATATTTT	CSVIWSRDYSGNTIYF
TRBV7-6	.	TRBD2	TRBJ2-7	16	TGTGCCAGCAGCTTATCCGCGGGAGCCCTCGCTCATGAGCAGTACTTC	CASSLSAGALAHEQYF
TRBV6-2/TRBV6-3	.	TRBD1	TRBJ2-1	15	TGTGCCAGCAGTTACGGGACAGGGGAGAGGAATGAGCAGTTCTTC	CASSYGTGERNEQFF
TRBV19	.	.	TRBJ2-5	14	TGTGCCAGTAGTATCACAGGGCTGCAAGAGACCCAGTACTTC	CASSITGLQETQYF
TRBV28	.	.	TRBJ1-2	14	TGTGCCAGCAGTTTGTGGGTATGGGGCTATGGCTACACCTTC	CASSLWVWGYGYTF
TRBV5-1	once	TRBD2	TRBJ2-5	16	TGCGCCAGCAGCTTAGTAGCGGGAGGGCCCCAAGAGACCCAGTACTTC	CASSLVAGGPQETQYF
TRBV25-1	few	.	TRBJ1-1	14	TGTGCCAGCAGTGAGGGGCACTCTAACACTGAAGCTTTCTTT	CASSEGHSNTEAFF
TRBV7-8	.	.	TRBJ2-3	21	TGTGCCAGCAGCGTCAACCCCAGGGGATTACTTGCTCGAACTAGCACAGATACGCAGTATTTT	CASSVNPRGLLARTSTDTQYF
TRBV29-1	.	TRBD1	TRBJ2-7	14	TGCAGCGTTGAGAAGACAGGGCGCGGCTACGAGCAGTACTTC	CSVEKTGRGYEQYF
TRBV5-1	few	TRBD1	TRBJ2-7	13	TGCGCCAGCAGCCCGGGACAGGCGGGCGAGCAGTACTTC	CASSPGQAGEQYF
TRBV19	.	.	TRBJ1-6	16	TGTGCCAGTAGTGAAACAGGTTTAGGCCTTAATTCACCCCTCCACTTT	CASSETGLGLNSPLHF
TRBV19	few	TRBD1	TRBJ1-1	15	TGTGCCAGTAGCCCGACAGGGAGGATGAACACTGAAGCTTTCTTT	CASSPTGRMNTEAFF
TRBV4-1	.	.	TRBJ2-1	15	TGCGCCAGCAGCCAAGTCGGGAGCTCCTACAATGAGCAGTTCTTC	CASSQVGSSYNEQFF
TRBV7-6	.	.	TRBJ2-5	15	TGTGCCAGCAGCTTAGCGCAGGTGTACCAAGAGACCCAGTACTTC	CASSLAQVYQETQYF
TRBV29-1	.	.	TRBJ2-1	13	TGCAGCGTTGGTCCTATCGGGGTCGGTGAGCAGTTCTTC	CSVGPIGVGEQFF
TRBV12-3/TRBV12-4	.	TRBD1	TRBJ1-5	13	TGTGCCAGCAGGGGGACAGGCAATCAGCCCCAGCATTTT	CASRGTGNQPQHF
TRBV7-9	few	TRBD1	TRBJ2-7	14	TGTGCCAGCAGCCCATGGACAGGGGGCGGCGAGCAGTACTTC	CASSPWTGGGEQYF
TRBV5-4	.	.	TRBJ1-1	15	TGTGCCAGCAGCTCACGGGTGACAATCGGCACTGAAGCTTTCTTT	CASSSRVTIGTEAFF
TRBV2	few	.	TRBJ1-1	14	TGTGCCAGCAGTGAAGGAGCCCTTTGGACTGAAGCTTTCTTT	CASSEGALWTEAFF
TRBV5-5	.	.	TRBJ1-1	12	TGTGCCAGCAGCTTGGCCGCAGGGGAAGCTTTCTTT	CASSLAAGEAFF
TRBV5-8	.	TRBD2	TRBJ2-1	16	TGTGCCAGCAGCGCGGGACTAGCGGGATCCTACAATGAGCAGTTCTTC	CASSAGLAGSYNEQFF
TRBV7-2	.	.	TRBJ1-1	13	TGTGCCAGCAGCTTAGAAGGTGCAGGGGAAGCTTTCTTT	CASSLEGAGEAFF
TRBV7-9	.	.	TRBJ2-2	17	TGTGCCAGCAGCTTTGGTGCCGGGGCAACGAACACCGGGGAGCTGTTTTTT	CASSFGAGATNTGELFF
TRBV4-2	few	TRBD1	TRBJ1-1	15	TGTGCCAGCAGCCAGGGACAGGGGGCGTCCACTGAAGCTTTCTTT	CASSQGQGASTEAFF
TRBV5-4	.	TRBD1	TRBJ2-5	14	TGTGCCAGCAGCTCGACAGGGGGCAGGGAGACCCAGTACTTC	CASSSTGGRETQYF
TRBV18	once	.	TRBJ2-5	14	TGTGCCAGCTCACCAAGGGCGCGGCAAGAGACCCAGTACTTC	CASSPRARQETQYF
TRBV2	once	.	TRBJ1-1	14	TGTGCCAGCAGGGTATCTGCGGTGATCACTGAAGCTTTCTTT	CASRVSAVITEAFF
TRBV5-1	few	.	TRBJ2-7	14	TGCGCCAGCAGCTTGGGTGGCAGCTCCTACGAGCAGTACTTC	CASSLGGSSYEQYF
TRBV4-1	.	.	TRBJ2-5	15	TGCGCCAGCAGCCAAAGGGGGGACCTCCAAGAGACCCAGTACTTC	CASSQRGDLQETQYF
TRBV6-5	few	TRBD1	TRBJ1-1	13	TGTGCCAGCAATCGACAGGGGAGGACTGAAGCTTTCTTT	CASNRQGRTEAFF
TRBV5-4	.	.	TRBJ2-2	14	TGTGCCAGCAGCTTAAGCTCCCACTCCGGGGAGCTGTTTTTT	CASSLSSHSGELFF
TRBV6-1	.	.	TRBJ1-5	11	TGTGCCAGCAGTTCCCCGGGGCCCCAGCATTTT	CASSSPGPQHF
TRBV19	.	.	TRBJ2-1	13	TGTGCCAGTAGTATCAGGGGGGTGAGTGAGCAGTTCTTC	CASSIRGVSEQFF
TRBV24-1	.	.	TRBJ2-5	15	TGTGCCACCAGTGATTCGGGCACGTACCAAGAGACCCAGTACTTC	CATSDSGTYQETQYF
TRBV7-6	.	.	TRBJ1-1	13	TGTGCCAGCAGCCTTCAACCGAACACTGAAGCTTTCTTT	CASSLQPNTEAFF
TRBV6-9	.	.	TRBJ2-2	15	TGTGCCACCCGGCGGGACCCCGATGGCGCCGGGGAGCTGTTTTTT	CATRRDPDGAGELFF
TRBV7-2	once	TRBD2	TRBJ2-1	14	TGTGCCAGCCTCTATAGCGGGAGAACGGGTGAGCAGTTCTTC	CASLYSGRTGEQFF
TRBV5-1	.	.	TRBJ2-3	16	TGCGCCAGCAGCCGGGGCGGGGTACCAAGCACAGATACGCAGTATTTT	CASSRGGVPSTDTQYF
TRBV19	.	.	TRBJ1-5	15	TGTGCCAGTAGTTCTTCAGGGGACCCCTATCAGCCCCAGCATTTT	CASSSSGDPYQPQHF
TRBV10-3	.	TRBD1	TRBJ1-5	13	TGTGCCACGCAGGACAGGGGTAATCAGCCCCAGCATTTT	CATQDRGNQPQHF
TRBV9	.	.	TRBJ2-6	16	TGTGCCAGCACTCAGGGGTACCTCTCTGGGGCCAACGTCCTGACTTTC	CASTQGYLSGANVLTF
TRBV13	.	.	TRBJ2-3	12	TGTGCCAGCAGCTTAGAGGATGGGAAGGGGTATTTT	CASSLEDGKGYF
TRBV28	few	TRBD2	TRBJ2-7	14	TGTGCCAGCAGTTTCGCGGGAGGTCCCTACGAGCAGTACTTC	CASSFAGGPYEQYF
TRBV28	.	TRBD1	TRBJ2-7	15	TGTGCCAGCAGTTCCTCGGGACAGGGGAGGTACGAGCAGTACTTC	CASSSSGQGRYEQYF
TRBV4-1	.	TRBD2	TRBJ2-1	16	TGCGCCAGCAGCCATCGCGGGGGGGCTGTCAACAATGAGCAGTTCTTC	CASSHRGGAVNNEQFF
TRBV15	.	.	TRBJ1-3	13	TGTGCCACCAGCTCGGCGTCGGGGAACACCATATATTTT	CATSSASGNTIYF
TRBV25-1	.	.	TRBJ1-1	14	TGTGCCAGCAGTGAATGGGTAGAGAACACTGAAGCTTTCTTT	CASSEWVENTEAFF
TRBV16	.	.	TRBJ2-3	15	TGTGCCAGCAGCCGCCTCAGGAGTAGCACAGATACGCAGTATTTT	CASSRLRSSTDTQYF
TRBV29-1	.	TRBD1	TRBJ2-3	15	TGCAGCGTTGATACGAGACAGGGGGCGCTGGGTACGCAGTATTTT	CSVDTRQGALGTQYF
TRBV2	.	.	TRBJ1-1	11	TGTGCCAGCTGGAGGGCCGCTGAAGCTTTCTTT	CASWRAAEAFF
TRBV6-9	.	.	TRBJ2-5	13	TGTGCCAGCAGTTATTCCCCAGGACAGACCCAGTACTTC	CASSYSPGQTQYF
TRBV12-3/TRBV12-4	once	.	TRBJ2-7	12	TGTGCCAGCAGTCTCCCGGGCGGGACCGAGTACTTC	CASSLPGGTEYF
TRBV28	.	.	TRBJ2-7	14	TGTGCCAGCAGTAAACCCGGGGGATCCTACGAGCAGTACTTC	CASSKPGGSYEQYF
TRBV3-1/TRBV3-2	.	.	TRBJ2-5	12	TGTGCCAGCAGCCCGTACCAAGAGACCCAGTACTTC	CASSPYQETQYF
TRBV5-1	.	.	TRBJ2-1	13	TGCGCCAGCAGCCCCGGACTTAACAATGAGCAGTTCTTC	CASSPGLNNEQFF
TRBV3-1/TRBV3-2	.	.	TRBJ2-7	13	TGTGCCAGCAGCCAAGTGAGGCGGCACGAGCAGTACTTC	CASSQVRRHEQYF
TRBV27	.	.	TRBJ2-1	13	TGTGCCAGCAAGAGCGGAAATTACAATGAGCAGTTCTTC	CASKSGNYNEQFF
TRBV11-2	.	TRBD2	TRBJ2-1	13	TGTGCCAGCAGGACTAGCGGGAGGAATGAGCAGTTCTTC	CASRTSGRNEQFF
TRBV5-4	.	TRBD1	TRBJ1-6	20	TGTGCCAGCAGCTTGAACAGGGGGCAGGAGAGCCCAAGTGGTAAGGGACCCCTCCACTTT	CASSLNRGQESPSGKGPLHF
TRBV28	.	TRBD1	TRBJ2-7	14	TGTGCCAGCAGTCCTGGGACAGGGGTCTACGAGCAGTACTTC	CASSPGTGVYEQYF